This T cell receptor (beta chain) was identified during a study of human T cells and chemical hapten exposure. A single record per CDR3 protein comes from TCRdb applying MiXCR to the RACE reads. The repertoire consists of 150,000 to 200,000 distinct CDR3 sequences, with 25% to 35% occurring once and the leading ten covering around 1.9%. Broader study findings: Relative to control repertoires, expanded TCRs gave rise to significantly more large CDR3 similarity clusters. With regard to DPC sensitization, TCRs above 1 in 1000 frequency did not change.

The sample's time point: patch test 3, about 24 weeks after DPC sensitization. Treatment defined: therapeutic diphenylcyclopropenone sensitization with weekly scalp DPC. The sample holds a few counts of this clonotype. Its target is unknown. The TCR was taken from a woman aged 18-29 years with alopecia areata. Some clones in this sample may be carry-over from other donors' samples. The specimen was whole blood, collected in connection with sensitization to the hapten diphenylcyclopropenone (DPC).

The DNA for the CDR3 is TGTGCCAGCAGCCGGGGGGGGCTGATCGGCACAGATACGCAGTATTTT. This codes for CASSRGGLIGTDTQYF. The chain carries TRBV5-6 and TRBJ2-3; 8 nucleotides align to TRBD2. CDR1 SGHDT and CDR2 YYEEEE come from the germline V gene. Trimming removed 4 bases from V and 1 base from J; junction bases left unmatched: 8. CDR3 length: 16 amino acids.